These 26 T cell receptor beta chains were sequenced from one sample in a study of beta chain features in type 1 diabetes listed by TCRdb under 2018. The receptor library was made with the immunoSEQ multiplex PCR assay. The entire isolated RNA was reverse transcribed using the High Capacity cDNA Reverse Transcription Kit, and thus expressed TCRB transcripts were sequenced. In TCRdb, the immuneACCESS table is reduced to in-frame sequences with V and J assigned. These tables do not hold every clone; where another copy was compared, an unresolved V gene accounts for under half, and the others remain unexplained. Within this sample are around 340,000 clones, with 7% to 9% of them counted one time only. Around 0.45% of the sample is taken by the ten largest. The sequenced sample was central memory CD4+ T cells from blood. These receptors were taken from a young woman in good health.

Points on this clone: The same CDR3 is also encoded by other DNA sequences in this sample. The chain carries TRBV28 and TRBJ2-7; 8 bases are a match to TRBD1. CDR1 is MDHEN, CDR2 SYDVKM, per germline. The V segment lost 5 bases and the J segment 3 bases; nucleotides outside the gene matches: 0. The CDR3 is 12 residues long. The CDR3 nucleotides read TGTGCCAGCAGTGGGACAGGCTACGAGCAGTACTTC. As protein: CASSGTGYEQYF.

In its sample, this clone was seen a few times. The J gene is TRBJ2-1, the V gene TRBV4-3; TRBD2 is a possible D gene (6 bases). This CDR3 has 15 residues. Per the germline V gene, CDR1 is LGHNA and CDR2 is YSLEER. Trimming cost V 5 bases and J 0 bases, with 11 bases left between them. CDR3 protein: CASSRGTPSYNEQFF. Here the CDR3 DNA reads TGCGCCAGCAGCAGAGGGACTCCCTCCTACAATGAGCAGTTCTTC.

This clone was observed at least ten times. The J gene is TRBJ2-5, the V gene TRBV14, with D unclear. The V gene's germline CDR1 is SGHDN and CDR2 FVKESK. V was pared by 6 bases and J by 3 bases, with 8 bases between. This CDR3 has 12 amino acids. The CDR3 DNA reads TGTGCCAGCAGTTTCCAGAAAGAGACCCAGTACTTC. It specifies CASSFQKETQYF.

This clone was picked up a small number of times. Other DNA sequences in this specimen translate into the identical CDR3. The CDR3 nucleotides read TGTGCCATCAGTGAGGACGGGACCTACAATGAGCAGTTCTTC. This sequence encodes CAISEDGTYNEQFF. The V call is TRBV10-3, the J call TRBJ2-1; D is perhaps TRBD2 (5 bases). The CDR3 has 14 residues. Per the germline V gene, CDR1 is ENHRY and CDR2 is SYGVKD. V lost 2 bases to trimming and J lost 2 bases, with 7 bases between them.

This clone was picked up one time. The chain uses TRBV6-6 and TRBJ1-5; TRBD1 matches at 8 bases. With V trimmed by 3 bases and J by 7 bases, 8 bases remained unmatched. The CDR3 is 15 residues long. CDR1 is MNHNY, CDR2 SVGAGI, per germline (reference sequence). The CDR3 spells CASSYSRGLGQPQHF. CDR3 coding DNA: TGTGCCAGCAGTTATTCCAGGGGGCTTGGGCAGCCCCAGCATTTT.

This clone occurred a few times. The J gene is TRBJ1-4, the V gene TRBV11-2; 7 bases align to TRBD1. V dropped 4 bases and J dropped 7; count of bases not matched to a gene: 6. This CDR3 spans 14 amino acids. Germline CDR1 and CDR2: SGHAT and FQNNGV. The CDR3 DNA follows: TGTGCCAGCAGCTCTGGGGACAGCCTTGAAAAACTGTTTTTT. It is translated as CASSSGDSLEKLFF.

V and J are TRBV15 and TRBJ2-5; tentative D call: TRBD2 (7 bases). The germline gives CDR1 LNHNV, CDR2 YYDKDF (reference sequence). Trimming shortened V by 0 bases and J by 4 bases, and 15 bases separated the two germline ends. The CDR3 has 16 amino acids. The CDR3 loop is CATSRDIRGARETQYF. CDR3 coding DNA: TGTGCCACCAGCAGAGATATTCGGGGGGCACGAGAGACCCAGTACTTC.

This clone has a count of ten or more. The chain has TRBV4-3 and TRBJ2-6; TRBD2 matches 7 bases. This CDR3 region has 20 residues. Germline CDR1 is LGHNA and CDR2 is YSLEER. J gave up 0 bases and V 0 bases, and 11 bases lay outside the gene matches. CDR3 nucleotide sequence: TGCGCCAGCAGCCAAGACCGCTTAATAGCGGGTTTCTCTGGGGCCAACGTCCTGACTTTC. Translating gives CASSQDRLIAGFSGANVLTF.

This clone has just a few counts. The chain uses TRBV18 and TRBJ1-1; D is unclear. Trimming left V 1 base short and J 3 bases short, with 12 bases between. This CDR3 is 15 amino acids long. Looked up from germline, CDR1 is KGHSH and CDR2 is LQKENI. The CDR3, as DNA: TGTGCCAGCTCACCACAGGGATTTCAGGACACTGAAGCTTTCTTT. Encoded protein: CASSPQGFQDTEAFF.

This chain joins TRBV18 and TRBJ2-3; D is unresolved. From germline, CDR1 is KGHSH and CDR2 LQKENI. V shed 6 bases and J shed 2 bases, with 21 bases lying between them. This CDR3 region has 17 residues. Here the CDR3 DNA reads TGTGCCAGCTCTCCTTTGAATGGGAAGAGGTTCACAGATACGCAGTATTTT. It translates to CASSPLNGKRFTDTQYF.

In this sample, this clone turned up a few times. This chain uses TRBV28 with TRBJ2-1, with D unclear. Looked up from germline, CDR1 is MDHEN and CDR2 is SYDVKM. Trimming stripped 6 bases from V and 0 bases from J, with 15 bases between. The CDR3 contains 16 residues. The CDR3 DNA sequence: TGTGCCAGCAGCCTCCTAAGTTCGGGCTCCTACAATGAGCAGTTCTTC. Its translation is CASSLLSSGSYNEQFF.

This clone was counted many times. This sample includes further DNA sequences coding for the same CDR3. CDR3 region: CASSLFGGGETQYF. The CDR3 nucleotides read TGTGCCAGCAGCTTATTCGGAGGAGGAGAGACCCAGTACTTC. V usage is TRBV7-9 and J usage is TRBJ2-5; maybe TRBD2 (5 bases). The CDR3 extends over 14 amino acids. V dropped 2 bases and J dropped 4 bases, with 11 bases sitting between them. Per germline, CDR1 SEHNR and CDR2 FQNEAQ (reference sequence).

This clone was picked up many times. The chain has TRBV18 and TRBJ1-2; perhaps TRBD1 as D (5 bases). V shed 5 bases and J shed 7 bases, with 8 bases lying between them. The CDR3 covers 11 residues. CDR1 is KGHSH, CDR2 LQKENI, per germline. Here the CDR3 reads CASSSQGGYTF. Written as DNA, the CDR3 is TGTGCCAGCTCATCCCAGGGTGGCTACACCTTC.

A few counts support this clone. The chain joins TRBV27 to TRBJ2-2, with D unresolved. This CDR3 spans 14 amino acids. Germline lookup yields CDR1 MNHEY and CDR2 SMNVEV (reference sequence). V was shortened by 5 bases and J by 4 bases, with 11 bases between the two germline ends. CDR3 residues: CASSPAGATGELFF. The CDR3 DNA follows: TGTGCCAGCAGTCCGGCAGGAGCCACCGGGGAGCTGTTTTTT.

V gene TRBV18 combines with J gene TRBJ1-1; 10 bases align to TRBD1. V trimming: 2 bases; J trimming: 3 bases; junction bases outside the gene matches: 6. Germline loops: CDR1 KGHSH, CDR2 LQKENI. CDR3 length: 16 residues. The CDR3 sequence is CASSPGQGGSYTEAFF. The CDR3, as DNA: TGTGCCAGCTCACCAGGACAGGGGGGGAGCTACACTGAAGCTTTCTTT.

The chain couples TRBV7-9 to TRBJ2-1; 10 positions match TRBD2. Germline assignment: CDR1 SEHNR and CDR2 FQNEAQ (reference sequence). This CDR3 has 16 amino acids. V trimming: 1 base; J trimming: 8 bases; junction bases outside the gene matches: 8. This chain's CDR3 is CASSLGGLAPVDEQFF. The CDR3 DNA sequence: TGTGCCAGCAGCTTAGGGGGACTAGCGCCCGTGGATGAGCAGTTCTTC.

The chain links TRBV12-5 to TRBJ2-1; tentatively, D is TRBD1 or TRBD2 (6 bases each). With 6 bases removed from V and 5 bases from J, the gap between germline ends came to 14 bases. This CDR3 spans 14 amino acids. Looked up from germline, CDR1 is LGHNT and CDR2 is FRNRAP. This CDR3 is CASGGGGGNNEQFF. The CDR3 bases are TGTGCTAGTGGGGGTGGGGGCGGGAACAATGAGCAGTTCTTC.

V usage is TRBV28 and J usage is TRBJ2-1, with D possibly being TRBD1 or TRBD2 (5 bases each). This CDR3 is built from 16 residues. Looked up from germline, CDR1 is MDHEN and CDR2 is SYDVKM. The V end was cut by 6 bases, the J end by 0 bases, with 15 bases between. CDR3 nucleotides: TGTGCCAGCAGCACCGGGACCGCAAGCTCCTACAATGAGCAGTTCTTC. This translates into CASSTGTASSYNEQFF.

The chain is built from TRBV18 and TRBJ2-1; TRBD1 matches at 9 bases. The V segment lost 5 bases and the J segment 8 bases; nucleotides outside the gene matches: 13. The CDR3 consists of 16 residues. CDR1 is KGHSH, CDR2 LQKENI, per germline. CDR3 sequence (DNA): TGTGCCAGCTCAAGTACCGGGACAGGGTTTTTGGATGAGCAGTTCTTC. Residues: CASSSTGTGFLDEQFF.

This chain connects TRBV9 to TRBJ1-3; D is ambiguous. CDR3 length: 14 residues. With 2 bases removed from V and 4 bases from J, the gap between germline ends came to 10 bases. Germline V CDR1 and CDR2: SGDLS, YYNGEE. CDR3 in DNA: TGTGCCAGCAGCGTCGGGAAGGGAGGAAACACCATATATTTT. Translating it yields CASSVGKGGNTIYF.

The CDR3 region is CASRVAGLRANVLTF. In nucleotides, the CDR3 is TGTGCCAGCAGGGTAGCAGGGTTAAGGGCCAACGTCCTGACTTTC. The chain couples TRBV5-6 to TRBJ2-6, with D perhaps TRBD1 (5 bases). With 5 bases removed from V and 5 bases from J, the gap between germline ends came to 14 bases. CDR1 and CDR2 (germline): SGHDT, YYEEEE. The CDR3 runs 15 residues.

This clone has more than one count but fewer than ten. CDR3 bases: TGTGCCAGCAGCCAGACTAGTTCGCATACGCAGTATTTT. This sequence encodes CASSQTSSHTQYF. The chain is built from TRBV4-2 and TRBJ2-3; possibly TRBD2 for D (6 bases). This CDR3 comprises 13 residues. CDR1 LGHNA and CDR2 YNFKEQ come from the germline V gene. V was clipped by 3 bases and J by 7 bases, with 11 bases between them.

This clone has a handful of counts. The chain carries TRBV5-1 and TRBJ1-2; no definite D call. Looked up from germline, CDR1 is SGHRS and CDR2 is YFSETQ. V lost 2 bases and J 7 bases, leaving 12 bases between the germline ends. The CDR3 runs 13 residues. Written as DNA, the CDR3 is TGCGCCAGCAGCTTTGTTCAGGATCGTGGCTACACCTTC. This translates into CASSFVQDRGYTF.

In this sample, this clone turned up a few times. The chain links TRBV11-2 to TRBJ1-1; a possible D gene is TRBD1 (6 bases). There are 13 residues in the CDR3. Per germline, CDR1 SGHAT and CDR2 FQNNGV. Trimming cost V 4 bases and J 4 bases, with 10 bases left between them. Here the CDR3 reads CASSSTTGTEAFF. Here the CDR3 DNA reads TGTGCCAGCAGCTCTACGACAGGCACTGAAGCTTTCTTT.

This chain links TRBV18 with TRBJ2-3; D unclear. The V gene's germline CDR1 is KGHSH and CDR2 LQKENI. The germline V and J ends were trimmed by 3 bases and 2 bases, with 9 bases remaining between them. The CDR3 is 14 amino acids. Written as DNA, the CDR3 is TGTGCCAGCTCACCCGCTGCCATCACAGATACGCAGTATTTT. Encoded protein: CASSPAAITDTQYF.

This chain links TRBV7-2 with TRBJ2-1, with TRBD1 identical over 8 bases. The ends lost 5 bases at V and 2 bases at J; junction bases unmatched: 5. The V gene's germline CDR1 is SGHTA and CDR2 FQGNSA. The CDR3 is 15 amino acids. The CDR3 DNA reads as TGTGCCAGCAGCGAATGGACAGGGACCTACAATGAGCAGTTCTTC. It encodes CASSEWTGTYNEQFF.